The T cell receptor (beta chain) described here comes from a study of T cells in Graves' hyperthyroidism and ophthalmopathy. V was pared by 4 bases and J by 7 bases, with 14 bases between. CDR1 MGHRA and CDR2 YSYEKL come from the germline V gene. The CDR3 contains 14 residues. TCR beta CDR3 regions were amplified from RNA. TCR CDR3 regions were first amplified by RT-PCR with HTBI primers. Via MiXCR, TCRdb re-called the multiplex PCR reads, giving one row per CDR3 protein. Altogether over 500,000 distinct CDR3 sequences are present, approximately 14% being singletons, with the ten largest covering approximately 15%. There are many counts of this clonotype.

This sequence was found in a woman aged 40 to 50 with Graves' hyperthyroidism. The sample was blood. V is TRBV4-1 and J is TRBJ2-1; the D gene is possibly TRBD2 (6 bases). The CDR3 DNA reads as TGCGCCAGCAGCCGCCGTAGTCGGGAGAATGAGCAGTTCTTC. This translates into CASSRRSRENEQFF.